A selection of T cell receptor beta chains follows, all from one sample in a study of tumor and adjacent non-tumor tissue in lung cancer. From the multiplex PCR reads, TCRdb called clonotypes with MiXCR, one entry per CDR3 protein. Here the sample spans fewer than 150,000 distinct CDR3 sequences, 66% being singletons. Sample: lung tumor tissue. All receptors come from a man aged 55 to 69 with small cell lung cancer. Both conserved end residues are part of each CDR3. The D gene is left open where the match is weak. Only part of the rows carry a size: once, few, many, or a class if the clone is expanded.

d_gene,abundance,v_gene,j_gene,CDR3aa,CDR3nt
NA,NA,TRBV6-2/TRBV6-3,TRBJ2-7,CATQWHGETYEQYF,TGTGCCACCCAATGGCACGGGGAGACCTACGAGCAGTACTTC
NA,NA,TRBV14,TRBJ2-2,CASSHTGPGYSSTGELFF,TGTGCCAGCAGCCACACCGGCCCTGGGTATTCGTCAACCGGGGAGCTGTTTTTT
TRBD1,once,TRBV11-1,TRBJ1-2,CASGPGQETYYGYTF,TGTGCCAGCGGCCCCGGACAGGAAACCTACTATGGTTACACCTTC
NA,NA,TRBV4-2,TRBJ2-7,CTSSQEGTYSYEQYF,TGTACCAGCAGCCAAGAAGGGACTTACTCCTACGAGCAGTACTTC
TRBD2,many,TRBV20-1,TRBJ2-2,CSARDSLAGVDTGELFF,TGCAGTGCTAGAGACTCGCTAGCGGGAGTTGACACCGGGGAGCTGTTTTTT
TRBD2,many,TRBV12-3/TRBV12-4,TRBJ2-1,CASSPWREGGEQFF,TGTGCCAGCAGTCCGTGGCGGGAGGGAGGTGAGCAGTTCTTC
NA,NA,TRBV6-5,TRBJ2-1,CASNPRAGSSYNEQFF,TGTGCCAGCAACCCCCGGGCGGGTAGCTCCTACAATGAGCAGTTCTTC
NA,NA,TRBV11-2,TRBJ2-5,CAISLPGQPVGRETQYF,TGTGCCATCAGCCTTCCAGGACAGCCCGTTGGGAGAGAGACCCAGTACTTC
NA,NA,TRBV29-1,TRBJ2-3,CSVVNLGTHYF,TGCAGCGTTGTTAACCTCGGGACGCATTATTTT
TRBD2,NA,TRBV11-2,TRBJ2-1,CASSFSSGSANEQFF,TGTGCCAGCAGCTTCTCCAGCGGGAGTGCGAATGAGCAGTTCTTC
TRBD2,NA,TRBV11-1,TRBJ2-7,CASSSSWTSGLSSNEHYF,TGTGCCAGCAGCTCCTCTTGGACTAGCGGGCTTTCCTCCAACGAGCATTACTTC
NA,NA,TRBV28,TRBJ2-7,CASTNGVLYEQYF,TGTGCCAGCACCAACGGGGTACTCTACGAGCAGTACTTC
TRBD2,many,TRBV5-1,TRBJ2-3,CASSLGLAGGSADTQYF,TGCGCCAGCAGCTTGGGTCTAGCGGGAGGGTCCGCAGATACGCAGTATTTT